A selection of T cell receptor beta chains follows, all from one sample in a study of cytomegalovirus exposure and HLA in healthy donors. The protocol was immunoSEQ multiplex PCR, while the TCRdb copy is restricted to in-frame clones and leaves out a portion. The sample yields about 54,000 clones, roughly 89% seen once. The material sequenced was PBMCs. The receptors were gathered from a woman younger than 30 in good health and CMV-seropositive. The CDR3 runs from the conserved cysteine through the conserved F or W. Each record gives: J gene, V gene, clone size, D gene, CDR3 DNA, CDR3 protein. A D gene is named only where the DNA matches it firmly. Size tells how often a clone was seen (once, few, many) or the class of an expanded clone, and some rows leave it out.

>TRBJ2-7|TRBV19|once|-
TGTGCCAGTGCGAAGACAGGCATTAGCTCCTACGAGCAGTACTTC
CASAKTGISSYEQYF
>TRBJ1-2|TRBV6-1|-|TRBD1
TGTGCCAGCAGTGTAAAGGGACAGGGATTAGCTAACTATGGCTACACCTTC
CASSVKGQGLANYGYTF
>TRBJ1-1|TRBV28|-|-
TGTGCCAGCAGTTTATGGGAGGAGAACACTGAAGCTTTCTTT
CASSLWEENTEAFF
>TRBJ2-7|TRBV11-3|-|-
TGTGCCAGCAGCGAACGGCAGGGCTCCGAGCAGTACTTC
CASSERQGSEQYF
>TRBJ1-1|TRBV19|-|TRBD1
TGTGCCAGTAGTATGCGCCCCGGGACAGGGAACACTGAAGCTTTCTTT
CASSMRPGTGNTEAFF
>TRBJ1-1|TRBV5-1|-|-
TGCGCCAGCAGCTTGGATGTCAACATGAACACTGAAGCTTTCTTT
CASSLDVNMNTEAFF
>TRBJ1-3|TRBV10-3|-|-
TGTGCCATCAATCCAGGGGCTGGAAACACCATATATTTT
CAINPGAGNTIYF
>TRBJ2-5|TRBV10-3|-|TRBD1
TGTGCCATCAGTGCCGGGACAGGGACCCAAGAGACCCAGTACTTC
CAISAGTGTQETQYF
>TRBJ1-2|TRBV15|-|-
TGTGCCACCAGCAGTCCTCGGGAGAACTATGGCTACACCTTC
CATSSPRENYGYTF
>TRBJ1-1|TRBV5-1|-|-
TGCGCCAGCAGCTTGGGGAAGGGGAAAGCTTTCTTT
CASSLGKGKAFF
>TRBJ2-1|TRBV7-3|-|TRBD2
TGTGCCAGCAGCCCTACCAGCCCCTCCGGGACTACGCACAATGAGCAGTTCTTC
CASSPTSPSGTTHNEQFF
>TRBJ2-7|TRBV19|few|-
TGTGCCAGTAGTGCCGCGGGCCAAGACTACGAGCAGTACTTC
CASSAAGQDYEQYF
>TRBJ2-3|TRBV28|-|TRBD1
TGTGCCAGCAGGTCGGGACAGTTCACAGATACGCAGTATTTT
CASRSGQFTDTQYF
>TRBJ2-3|TRBV6-5|-|TRBD1
TGTGCCAGCAGCCAGGGACAGGGAGAGGCAGATACGCAGTATTTT
CASSQGQGEADTQYF
>TRBJ2-7|TRBV21-1|-|-
TGTGCCAGCAAAGAGGGCCCCCGCTACGAGCAGTACTTC
CASKEGPRYEQYF
>TRBJ2-5|TRBV5-4|-|-
TGTGCCAGCAGCAGGACGGGACAAAAAGAGACCCAGTACTTC
CASSRTGQKETQYF
>TRBJ1-3|TRBV28|-|-
TGTGCCAGCAGTTTGTTTCAGGTCTCTGGAAACACCATATATTTT
CASSLFQVSGNTIYF
>TRBJ2-3|TRBV6-4|-|-
TGTGCCAGCAGTGACTCTGGGGGGAGCACAGATACGCAGTATTTT
CASSDSGGSTDTQYF
>TRBJ2-1|TRBV18|-|-
TGTGCCAGCTCACCCGGCGGGTTGCGGGGCACGGACCAGTTCTTC
CASSPGGLRGTDQFF
>TRBJ1-5|TRBV6-1|-|-
TGTGCCAGCGGCAGGAACCATCTTAGCAATCAGCCCCAGCATTTT
CASGRNHLSNQPQHF
>TRBJ1-1|TRBV5-6|-|TRBD1
TGTGCCAGCAGCTTGCTCGCAGGGGGGAACACTGAAGCTTTCTTT
CASSLLAGGNTEAFF
>TRBJ1-1|TRBV6-1|once|-
TGTGCCAGCAGCGCAGGGGCGCGCACTGAAGCTTTCTTT
CASSAGARTEAFF
>TRBJ1-2|TRBV6-6|-|TRBD1
TGTGCCAGCAGTTACTCACAGGGGGCGCGGAGTGGCTACACCTTC
CASSYSQGARSGYTF
>TRBJ1-1|TRBV7-9|-|TRBD1
TGTGCCAGCAGCTTAGCGGGACAGGGGAGCACTGAAGCTTTCTTT
CASSLAGQGSTEAFF
>TRBJ2-3|TRBV5-1|-|TRBD2
TGCGCCAGCTGGACGGGGGCGGGGGGGCACACAGATACGCAGTATTTT
CASWTGAGGHTDTQYF
>TRBJ1-1|TRBV11-2|-|-
TGTGCCAGCAGCTTAGATGAAGGGGAAGGGGGATCTGAAGCTTTCTTT
CASSLDEGEGGSEAFF
>TRBJ2-3|TRBV10-3|-|-
TGTGCCATCAGTGAGTCGCGTGATACGCAGTATTTT
CAISESRDTQYF
>TRBJ2-2|TRBV11-3|once|-
TGTGCCAGCAGCTTAGATATTGGGGCCAACACCGGGGAGCTGTTTTTT
CASSLDIGANTGELFF
>TRBJ1-2|TRBV27|-|TRBD1
TGTGCCAGCAGTTCAGGACAGGGGATATATGGCTACACCTTC
CASSSGQGIYGYTF
>TRBJ2-3|TRBV5-1|-|-
TGCGCCAGCAGCCCCCGATTTAGTAGCAGCACAGATACGCAGTATTTT
CASSPRFSSSTDTQYF
>TRBJ2-3|TRBV5-1|-|TRBD2
TGCGCCAGCAGCCTCTCAACGGGGGGGCTTACAGATACGCAGTATTTT
CASSLSTGGLTDTQYF
>TRBJ2-5|TRBV7-9|-|TRBD1
TGTGCCAGCAGCTCAAAGGACAGGGGGTTCGGAGAGACCCAGTACTTC
CASSSKDRGFGETQYF
>TRBJ1-6|TRBV19|few|-
TGTGCCAGTAGTATATCCCCAGGGGCACTTAATTCACCCCTCCACTTT
CASSISPGALNSPLHF
>TRBJ1-4|TRBV18|-|TRBD1
TGTGCCAGCTCACCACGCACAGGGGCGGATGAAAAACTGTTTTTT
CASSPRTGADEKLFF
>TRBJ2-1|TRBV7-4|-|TRBD2
TGTGCCAGCAGCTTTGGGCCTAGCGGGGAGAGCTCCTACAATGAGCAGTTCTTC
CASSFGPSGESSYNEQFF
>TRBJ2-1|TRBV7-3|-|-
TGTGCCAGCAGCTCGGGGAATGAGCAGTTCTTC
CASSSGNEQFF
>TRBJ2-5|TRBV5-1|-|TRBD2
TGCGCCAGCAGCTTGGAGAGCGGGGGGGCGCTGGAGACCCAGTACTTC
CASSLESGGALETQYF
>TRBJ2-5|TRBV2|few|TRBD2
TGTGCCAGCAGACTAGCGGGGGGGATGGAGACCCAGTACTTC
CASRLAGGMETQYF
>TRBJ1-6|TRBV7-2|few|TRBD1
TGTGCCAGCAGCTTAGTGGGTGGACAGGGGGTGAATAATTCACCCCTCCACTTT
CASSLVGGQGVNNSPLHF
>TRBJ1-1|TRBV9|-|TRBD1
TGTGCCAGCAGCGTAGCGGGACAGGGCCCTGAAGCTTTCTTT
CASSVAGQGPEAFF
>TRBJ2-5|TRBV5-1|-|TRBD1
TGCGCCAGCAGCTCGGCGACAGGGATGGAGACCCAGTACTTC
CASSSATGMETQYF
>TRBJ2-7|TRBV15|-|TRBD1
TGTGCCACCAGCAGAGAGAGACAGGGGGCCTACGAGCAGTACTTC
CATSRERQGAYEQYF
>TRBJ2-3|TRBV27|once|-
TGTGCCAGCAGTAATCCCATGGATACGCAGTATTTT
CASSNPMDTQYF
>TRBJ2-1|TRBV5-1|-|TRBD2
TGCGCCAGCAGCTCGGGACTAGCGGGGGGGCCTTATGATTCCAGTGAGCAGTTCTTC
CASSSGLAGGPYDSSEQFF
>TRBJ2-7|TRBV6-1|-|TRBD1
TGTGCCAGCAGTCCGACAGGGATATCCTACGAGCAGTACTTC
CASSPTGISYEQYF
>TRBJ1-2|TRBV6-5|-|-
TGTGCCAGCAGTTACTCGGACATGGACTATGGCTACACCTTC
CASSYSDMDYGYTF
>TRBJ1-1|TRBV27|-|-
TGTGCCAGCAGGCGCGGGGTATTGAACACTGAAGCTTTCTTT
CASRRGVLNTEAFF
>TRBJ1-1|TRBV7-9|-|TRBD1
TGTGCCAGCAGCTCCTGGACAGGGACGGGGACTGAAGCTTTCTTT
CASSSWTGTGTEAFF
>TRBJ2-7|TRBV18|few|TRBD1
TGTGCCAGCTCGGCCGGGACAGGGGGTAACGAGCAGTACTTC
CASSAGTGGNEQYF
>TRBJ1-2|TRBV9|-|-
TGTGCCAGCAGCGTAGAGTGGGCAGGGCCTGGCTACACCTTC
CASSVEWAGPGYTF
>TRBJ1-1|TRBV6-1|-|-
TGTGCCAGCCGGGTCTCGAGCACTGAAGCTTTCTTT
CASRVSSTEAFF
>TRBJ2-5|TRBV27|-|-
TGTGCCAGCGGGACAGAGGGGGGGACCCAGTACTTC
CASGTEGGTQYF
>TRBJ2-3|TRBV5-6|-|TRBD1
TGTGCCAGCAGCCTACCGGGACAGGGATTAGGAACAGATACGCAGTATTTT
CASSLPGQGLGTDTQYF